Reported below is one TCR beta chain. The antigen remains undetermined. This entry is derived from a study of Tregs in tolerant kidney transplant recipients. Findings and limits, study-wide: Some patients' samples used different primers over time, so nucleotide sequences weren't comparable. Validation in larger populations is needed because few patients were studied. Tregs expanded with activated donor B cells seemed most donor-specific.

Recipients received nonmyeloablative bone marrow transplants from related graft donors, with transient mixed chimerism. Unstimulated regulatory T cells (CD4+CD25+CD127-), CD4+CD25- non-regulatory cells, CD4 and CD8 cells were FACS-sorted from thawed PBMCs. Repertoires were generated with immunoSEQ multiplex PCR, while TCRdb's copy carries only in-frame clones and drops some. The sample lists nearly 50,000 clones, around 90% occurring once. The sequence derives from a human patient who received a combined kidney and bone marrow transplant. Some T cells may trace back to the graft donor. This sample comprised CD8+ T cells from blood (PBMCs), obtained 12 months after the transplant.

CDR3 amino acids: CASSLVTGRSPGNTIYF. The CDR3 nucleotides are TGTGCCAGCAGTTTGGTCACAGGCAGGTCGCCTGGAAACACCATATATTTT. The chain recombines TRBV28 with TRBJ1-3; a weak D match, TRBD1 (5 bases). The germline V gene encodes CDR1 MDHEN and CDR2 SYDVKM. Trimming pared 3 bases from V and 2 bases from J, leaving 17 bases between. This CDR3 region has 17 residues.